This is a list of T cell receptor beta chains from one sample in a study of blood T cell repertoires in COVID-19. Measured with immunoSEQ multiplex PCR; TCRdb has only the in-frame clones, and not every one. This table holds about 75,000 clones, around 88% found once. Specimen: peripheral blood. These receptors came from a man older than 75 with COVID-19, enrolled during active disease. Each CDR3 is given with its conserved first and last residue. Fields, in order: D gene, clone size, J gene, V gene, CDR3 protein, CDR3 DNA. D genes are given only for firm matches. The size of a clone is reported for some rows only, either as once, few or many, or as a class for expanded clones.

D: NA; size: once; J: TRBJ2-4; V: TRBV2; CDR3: CASSDRVGGNIQYF; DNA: TGTGCCAGCAGTGACAGGGTGGGGGGAAACATTCAGTACTTC
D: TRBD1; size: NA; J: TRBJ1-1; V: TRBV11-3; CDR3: CASSPGQATEAFF; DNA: TGTGCCAGCAGCCCGGGACAGGCCACTGAAGCTTTCTTT
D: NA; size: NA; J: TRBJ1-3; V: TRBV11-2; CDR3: CASSFQGIGNTIYF; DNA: TGTGCCAGCAGCTTCCAGGGTATCGGAAACACCATATATTTT
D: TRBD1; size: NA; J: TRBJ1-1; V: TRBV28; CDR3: CASSFQGARNTEAFF; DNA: TGTGCCAGCAGTTTCCAGGGGGCGCGGAACACTGAAGCTTTCTTT
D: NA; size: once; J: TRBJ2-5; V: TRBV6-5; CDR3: CASSLRTIEETQYF; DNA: TGTGCCAGCAGCCTCAGGACAATAGAAGAGACCCAGTACTTC
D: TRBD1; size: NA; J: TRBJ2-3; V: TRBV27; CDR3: CASSPRDRGWGTDTQYF; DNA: TGTGCCAGCAGTCCCCGGGACAGGGGTTGGGGCACAGATACGCAGTATTTT
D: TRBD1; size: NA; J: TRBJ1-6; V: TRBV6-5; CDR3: CASSWGQYNSPLHF; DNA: TGTGCCAGCAGTTGGGGACAGTATAATTCACCCCTCCACTTT
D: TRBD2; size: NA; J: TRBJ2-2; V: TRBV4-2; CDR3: CASSFSGGAIGELFF; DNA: TGTGCCAGCAGTTTCAGCGGGGGGGCTATCGGGGAGCTGTTTTTT
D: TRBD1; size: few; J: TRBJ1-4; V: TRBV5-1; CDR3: CASSSGQGREKLFF; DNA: TGCGCCAGCAGCTCGGGACAGGGTAGAGAAAAACTGTTTTTT
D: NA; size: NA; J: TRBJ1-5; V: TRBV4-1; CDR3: CASSQDRTPANQPQHF; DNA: TGCGCCAGCAGCCAAGATAGGACTCCGGCCAATCAGCCCCAGCATTTT
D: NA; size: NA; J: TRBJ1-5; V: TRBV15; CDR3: CATSKGGGNNQPQHF; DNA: TGTGCCACCAGCAAGGGTGGAGGGAACAATCAGCCCCAGCATTTT
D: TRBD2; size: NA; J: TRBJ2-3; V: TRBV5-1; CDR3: CASSSGTSGGTDTQYF; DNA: TGCGCCAGCAGCTCCGGGACTAGCGGTGGCACAGATACGCAGTATTTT
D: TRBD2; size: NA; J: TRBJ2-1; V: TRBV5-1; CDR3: CASSLVRGGFDEQFF; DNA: TGCGCCAGCAGCTTGGTTCGGGGGGGCTTCGATGAGCAGTTCTTC
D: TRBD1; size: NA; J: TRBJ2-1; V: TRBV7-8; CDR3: CASSLDRDRDEQFF; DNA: TGTGCCAGCAGCTTAGACAGGGACAGGGATGAGCAGTTCTTC
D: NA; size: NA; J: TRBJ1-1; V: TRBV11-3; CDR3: CASSLPPSTEAFF; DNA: TGTGCCAGCAGCTTACCCCCCAGCACTGAAGCTTTCTTT
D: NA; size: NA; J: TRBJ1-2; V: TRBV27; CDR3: CASSLLGAGVNYGYTF; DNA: TGTGCCAGCAGTTTACTAGGTGCAGGGGTAAACTATGGCTACACCTTC
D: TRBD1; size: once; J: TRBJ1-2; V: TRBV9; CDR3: CASSVRDRDQSSNYGYTF; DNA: TGTGCCAGCAGCGTAAGGGACAGGGACCAATCCTCTAACTATGGCTACACCTTC
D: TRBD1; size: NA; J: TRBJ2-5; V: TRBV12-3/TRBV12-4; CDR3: CASSHRDRETQYF; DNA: TGTGCCAGCAGTCACCGGGACAGGGAGACCCAGTACTTC
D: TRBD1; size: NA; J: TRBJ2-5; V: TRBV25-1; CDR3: CASSVTGSQETQYF; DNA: TGTGCCAGCAGCGTGACAGGGTCCCAAGAGACCCAGTACTTC
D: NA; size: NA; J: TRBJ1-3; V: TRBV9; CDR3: CASSVDPQSRNTIYF; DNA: TGTGCCAGCAGCGTAGATCCCCAGTCTCGAAACACCATATATTTT
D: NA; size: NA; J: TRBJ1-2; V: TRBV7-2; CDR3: CASSLGTPGRGYTF; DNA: TGTGCCAGCAGCTTAGGGACACCCGGACGGGGCTACACCTTC
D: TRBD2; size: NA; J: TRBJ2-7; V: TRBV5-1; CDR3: CASSLNYGGTAPYEQYF; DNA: TGCGCCAGCAGCCTCAACTACGGGGGGACGGCTCCCTACGAGCAGTACTTC
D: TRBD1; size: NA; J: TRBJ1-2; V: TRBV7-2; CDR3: CASSLGNRGDYGYTF; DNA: TGTGCCAGCAGCTTAGGGAACAGGGGCGACTATGGCTACACCTTC
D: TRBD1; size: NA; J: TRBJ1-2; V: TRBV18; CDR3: CASSQLTGDGYTF; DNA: TGTGCCAGCTCACAACTGACAGGGGATGGCTACACCTTC
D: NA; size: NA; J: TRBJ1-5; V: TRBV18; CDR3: CASSPQGDQPQHF; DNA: TGTGCCAGCTCACCACAGGGGGATCAGCCCCAGCATTTT
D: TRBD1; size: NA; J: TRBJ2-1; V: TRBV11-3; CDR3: CASSPPGTDNEQFF; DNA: TGTGCCAGCAGCCCCCCCGGGACAGACAATGAGCAGTTCTTC
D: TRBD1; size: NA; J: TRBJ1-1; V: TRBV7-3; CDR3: CASSRDRGLNTEAFF; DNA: TGTGCCAGCAGCCGGGACAGGGGCCTGAACACTGAAGCTTTCTTT
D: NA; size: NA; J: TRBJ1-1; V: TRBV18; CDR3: CASSRYGRTDQAFF; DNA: TGTGCCAGCTCCCGGTACGGCAGAACAGACCAAGCTTTCTTT